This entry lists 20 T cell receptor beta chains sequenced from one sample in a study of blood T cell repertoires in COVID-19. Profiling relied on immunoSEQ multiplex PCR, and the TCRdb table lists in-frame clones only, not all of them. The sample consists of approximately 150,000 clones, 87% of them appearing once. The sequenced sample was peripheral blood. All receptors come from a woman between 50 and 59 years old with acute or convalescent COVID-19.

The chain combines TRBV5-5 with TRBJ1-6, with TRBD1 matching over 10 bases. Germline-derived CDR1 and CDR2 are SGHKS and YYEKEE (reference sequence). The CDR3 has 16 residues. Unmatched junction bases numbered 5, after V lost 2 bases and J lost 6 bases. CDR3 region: CASSFGQGGGNSPLHF. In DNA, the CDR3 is TGTGCCAGCAGCTTCGGACAGGGGGGAGGTAATTCACCCCTCCACTTT.

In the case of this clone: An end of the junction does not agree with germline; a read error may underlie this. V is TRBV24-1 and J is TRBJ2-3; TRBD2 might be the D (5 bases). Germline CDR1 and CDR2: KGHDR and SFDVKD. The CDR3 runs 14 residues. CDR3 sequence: CATSESSLRESFQF. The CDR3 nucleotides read TGTGCCACCAGTGAGTCATCGCTGAGGGAATCCTTCCAATTT.

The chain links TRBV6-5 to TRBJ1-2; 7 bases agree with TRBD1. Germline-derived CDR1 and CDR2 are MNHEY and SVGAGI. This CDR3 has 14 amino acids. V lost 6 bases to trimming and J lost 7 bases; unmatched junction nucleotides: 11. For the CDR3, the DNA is TGTGCCAGCAGCATTACAGGGGATCCCAGTGGCTACACCTTC. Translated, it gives CASSITGDPSGYTF.

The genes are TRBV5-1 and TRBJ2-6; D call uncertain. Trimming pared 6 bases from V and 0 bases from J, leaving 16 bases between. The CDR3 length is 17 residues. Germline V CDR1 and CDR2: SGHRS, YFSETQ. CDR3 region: CASTPGRGSSGANVLTF. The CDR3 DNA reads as TGCGCCAGCACCCCGGGTCGCGGAAGCTCTGGGGCCAACGTCCTGACTTTC.

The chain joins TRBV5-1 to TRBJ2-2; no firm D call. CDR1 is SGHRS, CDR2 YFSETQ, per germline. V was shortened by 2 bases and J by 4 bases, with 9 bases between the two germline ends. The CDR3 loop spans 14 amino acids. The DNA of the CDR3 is TGCGCCAGCAGCTTCCTCTGGGCCACCGGGGAGCTGTTTTTT. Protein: CASSFLWATGELFF.

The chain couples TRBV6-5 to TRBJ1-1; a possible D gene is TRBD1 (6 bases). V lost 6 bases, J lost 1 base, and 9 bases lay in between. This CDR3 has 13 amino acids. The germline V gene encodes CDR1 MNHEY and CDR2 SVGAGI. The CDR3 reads CASRRGGNTEAFF. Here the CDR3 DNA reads TGTGCCAGCAGGAGGGGGGGGAACACTGAAGCTTTCTTT.

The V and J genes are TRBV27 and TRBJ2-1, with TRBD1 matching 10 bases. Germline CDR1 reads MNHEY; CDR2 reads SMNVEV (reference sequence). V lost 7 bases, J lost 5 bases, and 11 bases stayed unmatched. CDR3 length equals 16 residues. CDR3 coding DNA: TGTGCCAGCACCACACCGGGACAGGGGTTGAACAATGAGCAGTTCTTC. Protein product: CASTTPGQGLNNEQFF.

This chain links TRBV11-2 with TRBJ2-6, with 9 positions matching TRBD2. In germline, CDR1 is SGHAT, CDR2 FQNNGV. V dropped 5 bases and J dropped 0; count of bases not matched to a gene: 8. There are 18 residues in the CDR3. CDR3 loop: CASSPGTSKRSGANVLTF. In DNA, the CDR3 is TGTGCCAGCAGCCCCGGGACTAGCAAACGCTCTGGGGCCAACGTCCTGACTTTC.

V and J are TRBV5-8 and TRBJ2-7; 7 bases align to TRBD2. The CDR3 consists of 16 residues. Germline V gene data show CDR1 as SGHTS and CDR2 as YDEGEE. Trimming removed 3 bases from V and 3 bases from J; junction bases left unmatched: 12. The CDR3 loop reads CASSSWDYLRFYEQYF. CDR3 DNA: TGTGCCAGCAGCTCCTGGGACTACCTAAGGTTCTACGAGCAGTACTTC.

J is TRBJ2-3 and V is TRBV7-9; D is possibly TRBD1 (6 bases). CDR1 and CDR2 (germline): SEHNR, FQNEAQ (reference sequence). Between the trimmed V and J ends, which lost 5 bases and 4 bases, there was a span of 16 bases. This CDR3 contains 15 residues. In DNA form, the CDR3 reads TGTGCCAGCAGCCTAGGGGGTCCGGAGGCAGATACGCAGTATTTT. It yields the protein CASSLGGPEADTQYF.

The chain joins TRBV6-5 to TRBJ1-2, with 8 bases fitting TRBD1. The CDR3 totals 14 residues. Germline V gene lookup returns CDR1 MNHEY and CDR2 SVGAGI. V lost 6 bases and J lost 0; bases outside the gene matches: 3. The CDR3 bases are TGTGCCAGCAGCAGACAGGGGCCTAACTATGGCTACACCTTC. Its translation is CASSRQGPNYGYTF.

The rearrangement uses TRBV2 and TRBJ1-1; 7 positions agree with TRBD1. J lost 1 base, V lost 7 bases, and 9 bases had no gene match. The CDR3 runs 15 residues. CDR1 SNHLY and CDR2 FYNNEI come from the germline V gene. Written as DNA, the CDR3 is TGTGCCAGCAAGGGGGCACCCGGAGGGAACACTGAAGCTTTCTTT. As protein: CASKGAPGGNTEAFF.

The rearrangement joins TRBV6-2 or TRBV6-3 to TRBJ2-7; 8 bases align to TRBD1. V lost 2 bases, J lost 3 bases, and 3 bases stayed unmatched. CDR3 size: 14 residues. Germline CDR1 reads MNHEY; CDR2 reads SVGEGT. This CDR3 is CASSYGTGGYEQYF. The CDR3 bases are TGTGCCAGCAGTTACGGGACAGGAGGCTACGAGCAGTACTTC.

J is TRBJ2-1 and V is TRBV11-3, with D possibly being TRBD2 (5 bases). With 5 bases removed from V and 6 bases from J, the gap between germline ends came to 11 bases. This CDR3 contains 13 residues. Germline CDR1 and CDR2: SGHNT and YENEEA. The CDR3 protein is CASSPGSSNEQFF. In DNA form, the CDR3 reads TGTGCCAGCAGCCCGGGATCTAGCAATGAGCAGTTCTTC.

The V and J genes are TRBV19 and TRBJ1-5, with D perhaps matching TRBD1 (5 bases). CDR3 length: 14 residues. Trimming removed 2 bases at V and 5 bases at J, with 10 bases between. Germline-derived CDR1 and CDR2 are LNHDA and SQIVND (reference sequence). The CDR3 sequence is CASSIQGKDQPQHF. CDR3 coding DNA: TGTGCCAGTAGTATACAGGGCAAGGATCAGCCCCAGCATTTT.

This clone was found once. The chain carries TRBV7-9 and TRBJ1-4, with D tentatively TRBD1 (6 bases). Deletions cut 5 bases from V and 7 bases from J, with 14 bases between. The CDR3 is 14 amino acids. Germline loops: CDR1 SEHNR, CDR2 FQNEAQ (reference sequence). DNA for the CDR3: TGTGCCAGCAGCATAACAGGGTTGGGTGAAAAACTGTTTTTT. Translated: CASSITGLGEKLFF.

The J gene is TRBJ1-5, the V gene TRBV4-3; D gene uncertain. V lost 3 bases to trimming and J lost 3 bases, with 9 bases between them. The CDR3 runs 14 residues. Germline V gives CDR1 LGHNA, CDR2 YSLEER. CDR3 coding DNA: TGCGCCAGCAGCCACCTAGCGGACAATCAGCCCCAGCATTTT. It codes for CASSHLADNQPQHF.

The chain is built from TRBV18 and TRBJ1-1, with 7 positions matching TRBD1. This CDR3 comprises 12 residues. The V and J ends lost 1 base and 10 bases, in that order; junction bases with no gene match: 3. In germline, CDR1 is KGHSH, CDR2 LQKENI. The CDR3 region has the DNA TGTGCCAGCTCACCACTACAGGGGCTAGCTTTCTTT. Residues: CASSPLQGLAFF.

The DNA for the CDR3 is TGTGCCTGGACCCGGGACAGGGGGCCTTTCTCTGGGGCCAACGTCCTGACTTTC. This encodes CAWTRDRGPFSGANVLTF. The chain carries TRBV30 and TRBJ2-6; 12 nucleotides agree with TRBD1. Unmatched junction bases numbered 7, after V lost 4 bases and J lost 0 bases. Per germline, CDR1 GTSNPN and CDR2 SVGIG (reference sequence). This CDR3 contains 18 residues.

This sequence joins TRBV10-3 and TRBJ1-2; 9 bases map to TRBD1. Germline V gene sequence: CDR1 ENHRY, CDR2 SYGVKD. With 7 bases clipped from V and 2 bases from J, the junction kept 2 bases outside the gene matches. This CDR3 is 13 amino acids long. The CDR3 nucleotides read TGTGCCATCAAGGGACAGGGAAACTATGGCTACACCTTC. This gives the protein CAIKGQGNYGYTF.